This TCR beta chain was obtained from a study of T cell responses to AZD1222 COVID-19 vaccine. Measured with immunoSEQ multiplex PCR; TCRdb has only the in-frame clones, and not every one. The data contain about 110,000 clones, approximately 90% of them singletons. This receptor was obtained from an adult who received the AZD1222 COVID-19 vaccine. This specimen was peripheral blood, taken 28 days after the second AZD1222 dose.

The CDR3 DNA reads as TGCGCCAGCAGCCCCGGGACACTGAATTCACCCCTCCACTTT. This codes for CASSPGTLNSPLHF. V usage is TRBV5-1 and J usage is TRBJ1-6; D is perhaps TRBD1 (6 bases). The V end lost 4 bases, the J end lost 7 bases, and 12 bases lay between the germline ends. Germline V gene sequence: CDR1 SGHRS, CDR2 YFSETQ. The CDR3 runs 14 residues.